This T cell receptor (beta chain) is from a study of blood T cell repertoires in COVID-19. The protocol was immunoSEQ multiplex PCR, while the TCRdb copy is restricted to in-frame clones and leaves out a portion. The data contain 100,000 to 150,000 clones, under 95% of them singletons. The germline V gene has CDR1 LGHDT and CDR2 YNNKEL (reference sequence). The CDR3 runs to 16 residues. The ends were cut back, 5 bases at V and 7 bases at J, with 20 bases in the middle. The sequence was obtained from a man aged 55 to 70 with COVID-19, enrolled during active disease. The gene calls are TRBV3-1 (or the pseudogene TRBV3-2) and TRBJ1-4; D remains ambiguous. Sequenced input: peripheral blood. The CDR3 sequence: CASSSQTRVRGEKLFF. CDR3 bases: TGTGCCAGCAGCTCCCAGACAAGGGTCCGGGGTGAAAAACTGTTTTTT.